The clone carrying this TCR beta chain was detected once. This specimen comes from a study of blood T cell repertoires in COVID-19. The V gene end was trimmed by 5 bases and the J gene end by 1 base; junction bases not matched to a gene: 11. Germline values: CDR1 MDHEN, CDR2 SYDVKM. The CDR3 extends over 17 amino acids. Using immunoSEQ multiplex PCR, the repertoire was profiled, and TCRdb retains in-frame clones only, with some absent. The sample holds around 180,000 clones, about 87% seen once. The specimen sequenced was peripheral blood. The sequence was obtained from a man in his sixties with acute or convalescent COVID-19. The chain is built from TRBV28 and TRBJ1-2, with 9 bases aligning to TRBD1. The CDR3 spells CASSPPGQGALNYGYTF. For the CDR3, the DNA is TGTGCCAGCAGTCCCCCGGGACAGGGCGCCCTTAACTATGGCTACACCTTC.